The subject of this entry is one T cell receptor (beta chain). Its antigen is unidentified. Specified time point: week 23, last vaccination. Every single dose of the vaccine, 300 ug of mutant IDH1 20-mer peptide, came with topical imiquimod. This record belongs to a study of a mutant IDH1 vaccine in newly diagnosed glioma. Study details: Patients began vaccination 4-6 weeks after radiotherapy alone, or with temozolomide cycles. Prior therapy was radiotherapy, temozolomide, or both; most received both.

The V gene lost 7 bases and the J gene lost 0 bases, with 23 bases spanning the gap. This CDR3 has 18 amino acids. Germline V lookup: CDR1 ENHRY, CDR2 SYGVKD. The repertoire was sequenced with immunoSEQ multiplex PCR; TCRdb's copy has only in-frame clones and lacks some. Of tens of thousands of clones detected, approximately 89% appear once; the ten largest clones hold 0.77%. Study-wide findings and caveats: Vaccine-induced responses were seen in 93.3% of patients, spanning several MHC alleles.

This specimen consisted of PBMCs, obtained from a glioma patient whose treatment included an IDH1 peptide vaccine. This receptor was identified in a woman between 50 and 59 years old with glioma. The chain combines TRBV10-3 with TRBJ2-3; D is perhaps TRBD1 or TRBD2 (6 bases each). The CDR3: CAITSGDRGISSTDTQYF. CDR3 nucleotide sequence: TGTGCCATCACATCAGGGGACCGCGGGATTAGTAGCACAGATACGCAGTATTTT.